A single sample is the source of the 14 T cell receptor beta chains below, sequenced in a study of cytomegalovirus exposure and HLA in healthy donors. Primers for the PCR totalled 60 Vbeta and 13 Jbeta. Here immunoSEQ multiplex PCR was the method, and the copy in TCRdb shows in-frame clones only, minus some. Here the sample spans under 150,000 clones, approximately 89% being singletons. Material: PBMCs. These receptors were collected from a woman in her twenties or thirties in good health and CMV-seropositive.

This clone was counted once. The CDR3 region is CASSSEQISGNTIYF. For the CDR3, the DNA is TGCGCCAGCAGCTCGGAACAGATTTCTGGAAACACCATATATTTT. This chain connects TRBV5-1 to TRBJ1-3, with D hard to call. Germline values: CDR1 SGHRS, CDR2 YFSETQ. Trimming removed 3 bases at V and 1 base at J, with 11 bases between. This CDR3 is 15 amino acids long.

The genes are TRBV15 and TRBJ2-3; 10 bases agree with TRBD2. Per the germline V gene, CDR1 is LNHNV and CDR2 is YYDKDF (reference sequence). CDR3 length: 16 residues. V lost 1 base and J lost 4; bases outside the gene matches: 5. Here the CDR3 reads CATSRGSAGGPDTQYF. As DNA, the CDR3 is TGTGCCACCAGCAGAGGATCAGCGGGAGGGCCAGATACGCAGTATTTT.

The chain uses TRBV27 and TRBJ2-7; unclear D gene. V lost 5 bases to trimming and J lost 0 bases, with 5 bases between them. The CDR3 consists of 12 residues. The germline gives CDR1 MNHEY, CDR2 SMNVEV (reference sequence). The CDR3 loop reads CASSHTSYEQYF. CDR3 coding DNA: TGTGCCAGCAGTCACACCTCCTACGAGCAGTACTTC.

The J gene is TRBJ2-1, the V gene TRBV2; 9 nucleotides line up with TRBD1. The CDR3 consists of 13 residues. The J segment lost 5 bases and the V segment lost 9 bases, leaving 5 bases of the junction unmatched. Germline-derived CDR1 and CDR2 are SNHLY and FYNNEI. The CDR3 sequence: CARDRGFNNEQFF. The DNA for the CDR3 is TGTGCCAGGGACAGGGGCTTCAACAATGAGCAGTTCTTC.

The genes are TRBV19 and TRBJ2-7; 8 bases agree with TRBD2. Looked up from germline, CDR1 is LNHDA and CDR2 is SQIVND (reference sequence). J was trimmed by 2 bases and V by 1 base; bases with no gene match: 1. CDR3 length: 14 residues. The CDR3 is CASSIAGGTYEQYF. The CDR3 DNA reads as TGTGCCAGTAGTATAGCGGGAGGGACCTACGAGCAGTACTTC. Looking up the rest from reference TRBV19 and TRBJ2-7 gives the full variable domain: DGGITQSPKYLFRKEGQNVTLSCEQNLNHDAMYWYRQDPGQGLRLIYYSQIVNDFQKGDIAEGYSVSREKKESFPLTVTSAQKNPTAFYLCASSIAGGTYEQYFGPGTRLTVT.

The rearrangement joins TRBV27 to TRBJ1-1; TRBD1 matches at 9 bases. V lost 3 bases to trimming and J lost 3 bases; unmatched junction nucleotides: 5. The V gene's germline CDR1 is MNHEY and CDR2 SMNVEV (reference sequence). This CDR3 is 15 amino acids long. The CDR3 loop reads CASSFAGTGYTEAFF. The CDR3 DNA follows: TGTGCCAGCAGTTTTGCCGGGACAGGGTACACTGAAGCTTTCTTT.

This clone has only one observation. The CDR3 spells CASRQDPYTEAFF. The CDR3 DNA reads TGTGCCAGCAGACAGGATCCTTACACTGAAGCTTTCTTT. The gene calls are TRBV28 and TRBJ1-1; a weak D match, TRBD1 (5 bases). CDR1 is MDHEN, CDR2 SYDVKM, per germline. Between the trimmed V and J ends, which lost 6 bases and 3 bases, there was a span of 11 bases. This CDR3 has 13 amino acids.

This chain links TRBV7-9 with TRBJ2-7; weak D call: TRBD2 (5 bases). The CDR3 is 16 amino acids. Germline V gene lookup returns CDR1 SEHNR and CDR2 FQNEAQ (reference sequence). Trimming removed 5 bases at V and 3 bases at J, with 20 bases between. The CDR3 nucleotides are TGTGCCAGCAGCCATTTCCCCACTTCTGCGGGCTACGAGCAGTACTTC. It yields the protein CASSHFPTSAGYEQYF.

The chain is built from TRBV7-9 and TRBJ1-1; a weak D match, TRBD1 (5 bases). Germline CDR1 is SEHNR and CDR2 is FQNEAQ (reference sequence). Trimming pared 5 bases from V and 1 base from J, leaving 11 bases between. This CDR3 is 14 amino acids long. The CDR3 spells CASSPGLTNTEAFF. CDR3 DNA sequence: TGTGCCAGCAGCCCGGGACTTACGAACACTGAAGCTTTCTTT.

The chain carries TRBV5-8 and TRBJ2-2; possible D gene TRBD2, 7 bases. The CDR3 has 16 residues. V was clipped by 1 base and J by 4 bases, with 14 bases between them. Germline lookup yields CDR1 SGHTS and CDR2 YDEGEE. CDR3 in DNA: TGTGCCAGCAGCTTGTATGCGGGGGCCGTCACCGGGGAGCTGTTTTTT. Amino acid sequence: CASSLYAGAVTGELFF.

The chain combines TRBV29-1 with TRBJ1-1; D not resolved. Looked up from germline, CDR1 is SQVTM and CDR2 is ANQGSEA. This CDR3 spans 13 amino acids. The V end lost 8 bases, the J end lost 0 bases, and 13 bases lay between the germline ends. CDR3 loop: CSLSKGVNTEAFF. The CDR3 nucleotides are TGCAGCCTTTCAAAAGGAGTGAACACTGAAGCTTTCTTT.

The chain links TRBV7-9 to TRBJ1-1; D is uncertain. CDR3 length: 11 residues. The V end was cut by 3 bases, the J end by 6 bases, with 5 bases between. Germline V CDR1 and CDR2: SEHNR, FQNEAQ (reference sequence). CDR3 sequence: CASSFLAEAFF. As DNA, the CDR3 is TGTGCCAGCAGCTTTCTAGCTGAAGCTTTCTTT.

This clone has just one count. CDR3 coding DNA: TGCAGCGTCGCCGCCAGGGGTGAACCGCAGTATTTT. It encodes CSVAARGEPQYF. This chain joins TRBV29-1 and TRBJ2-3, with D perhaps TRBD1 (6 bases). Trimming cost V 6 bases and J 10 bases, with 17 bases left between them. The CDR3 extends over 12 amino acids. Germline assignment: CDR1 SQVTM and CDR2 ANQGSEA.

V and J are TRBV28 and TRBJ2-5; 7 positions match TRBD2. Germline V gene data show CDR1 as MDHEN and CDR2 as SYDVKM. V was clipped by 6 bases and J by 0 bases; unmatched bases: 1. The CDR3 contains 13 residues. Here the CDR3 DNA reads TGTGCCAGCAGCGGGGGGAACCAAGAGACCCAGTACTTC. Translated, it gives CASSGGNQETQYF. The full variable domain, rest sourced from reference TRBV28 and TRBJ2-5, is DVKVTQSSRYLVKRTGEKVFLECVQDMDHENMFWYRQDPGLGLRLIYFSYDVKMKEKGDIPEGYSVSREKKERFSLILESASTNQTSMYLCASSGGNQETQYFGPGTRLLVL.